The sequence of this TCR beta chain was determined in a study of T-cell reconstitution after alpha-beta-depleted transplantation in children. Study-wide results and limits: TCRbeta diversity was high at day 60 in some patients (a result of surviving recipient T cells and thymic progenitors).

The ends were cut back, 6 bases at V and 5 bases at J, with 19 bases in the middle. This CDR3 is built from 15 residues. CDR1 is MNHNS and CDR2 is SASEGT in the germline V gene. Unique molecular identifiers featured in how the TCRbeta library was prepared. From the PCR reads, TCRdb called clonotypes with MiXCR, one entry per CDR3 protein. This table has around 580,000 distinct CDR3 sequences, 27% appearing once. This clonotype was detected a few times. Antigen: not known. The chain uses TRBV6-1 and TRBJ1-1, with D maybe TRBD1 (5 bases). The clonotype comes from a boy under three years old with Wiskott-Aldrich syndrome, due to receive a stem cell transplant. Here the sequenced sample was PBMCs, taken before TCRalphabeta/CD19-depleted stem cell transplant. CDR3 DNA: TGTGCCAGCAGCTCGCTCCCGAGGGGATATACTGAAGCTTTCTTT. Amino acids: CASSSLPRGYTEAFF.